This paragraph covers one TCR beta chain sequence. The record originates from a study of blood T cell repertoires in COVID-19. On the study more broadly: Material from acute and convalescent COVID-19 was sourced from the United States, Italy and Spain. T cells, B-cell-depleted T cells, or PBMCs supplied cDNA or gDNA.

V dropped 6 bases and J dropped 4 bases, with 15 bases sitting between them. Germline V gene data show CDR1 as KGHSH and CDR2 as LQKENI. This CDR3 region has 14 residues. In the source study's methods: Researchers report that nucleated cell counts were estimated from reference gene primer amplification. Method: immunoSEQ multiplex PCR; TCRdb's copy keeps in-frame clones and lacks some. D and trimming come from the DNA, and the V and J calls and clone size come from that table. The table has about 55,000 clones, 90% seen once; the top ten hold approximately 15%. The TCR sequence derives from a human donor with active COVID-19. The donor label of this sample is uncertain. The V gene is TRBV18, the J gene TRBJ1-1; tentative D call: TRBD1 (5 bases). Specimen: peripheral blood. The CDR3 protein is CASSRGGSLTEAFF. In DNA, the CDR3 is TGTGCCAGCTCGCGGGGGGGATCCCTCACTGAAGCTTTCTTT.